This is a list of T cell receptor beta chains from one sample in a study of blood T cell repertoires in COVID-19. Some clones are missing from TCRdb's copy, which holds only in-frame ones; the method was immunoSEQ multiplex PCR. The profile shows 250,000 to 350,000 clones, about nine tenths of them singletons. Specimen: peripheral blood. Every receptor here comes from a woman in her thirties who had recovered from COVID-19. The CDR3 runs from the conserved cysteine through the conserved F or W. A D gene is named only where the DNA matches it firmly. Rows may omit the clone size; those that give it use once, few, many or a size class.

abundance: -; d_gene: -; v_gene: TRBV7-2; j_gene: TRBJ1-4; len: 15; CDR3nt: TGTGCCAGCAGCCGCGGGGTGGCAACTAATGAAAAACTGTTTTTT; CDR3aa: CASSRGVATNEKLFF
abundance: -; d_gene: TRBD1; v_gene: TRBV28; j_gene: TRBJ1-5; len: 16; CDR3nt: TGTGCCAGCAGTTTAAGGGCAGGGGGCCCAGGTCAGCCCCAGCATTTT; CDR3aa: CASSLRAGGPGQPQHF
abundance: -; d_gene: TRBD2; v_gene: TRBV5-1; j_gene: TRBJ2-1; len: 17; CDR3nt: TGCGCCAGCAGCTTAGTCCCTAGCGGGGGAGGCTACAATGAGCAGTTCTTC; CDR3aa: CASSLVPSGGGYNEQFF
abundance: -; d_gene: TRBD2; v_gene: TRBV4-3; j_gene: TRBJ2-5; len: 16; CDR3nt: TGCGCCAGCAGCCAAGATCGCGGGGGGGAGGAAGAGACCCAGTACTTC; CDR3aa: CASSQDRGGEEETQYF
abundance: -; d_gene: -; v_gene: TRBV15; j_gene: TRBJ1-2; len: 17; CDR3nt: TGTGCCACCAGCAGAGAGGCAGGCCAAGTTTGGAACTATGGCTACACCTTC; CDR3aa: CATSREAGQVWNYGYTF
abundance: -; d_gene: TRBD2; v_gene: TRBV29-1; j_gene: TRBJ2-7; len: 14; CDR3nt: TGCAGCGTGAACCTAGCGGCAGGGAACTACGAGCAGTACTTC; CDR3aa: CSVNLAAGNYEQYF
abundance: -; d_gene: TRBD1; v_gene: TRBV28; j_gene: TRBJ1-2; len: 15; CDR3nt: TGTGCCAGCAGGAAGCCGGGACAGGAGGGCTATGGCTACACCTTC; CDR3aa: CASRKPGQEGYGYTF
abundance: few; d_gene: -; v_gene: TRBV6-5; j_gene: TRBJ2-7; len: 13; CDR3nt: TGTGCCAGCACCCCGTGGCCCAACTACGAGCAGTACTTC; CDR3aa: CASTPWPNYEQYF
abundance: -; d_gene: -; v_gene: TRBV6-6; j_gene: TRBJ1-1; len: 15; CDR3nt: TGTGCCAGCAACGAGGGGCGGGGCATGAACACTGAAGCTTTCTTT; CDR3aa: CASNEGRGMNTEAFF
abundance: -; d_gene: TRBD1; v_gene: TRBV18; j_gene: TRBJ2-7; len: 14; CDR3nt: TGTGCCAGCTCACCAGCGACAGGGCCCCACGAGCAGTACTTC; CDR3aa: CASSPATGPHEQYF
abundance: -; d_gene: TRBD2; v_gene: TRBV13; j_gene: TRBJ2-1; len: 15; CDR3nt: TGTGCCAGCAGCCATAGCGGGGGCTCCTACAATGAGCAGTTCTTC; CDR3aa: CASSHSGGSYNEQFF
abundance: -; d_gene: TRBD2; v_gene: TRBV7-3; j_gene: TRBJ2-2; len: 17; CDR3nt: TGTGCCAGCAGCCTCCAGCCCTCCGGGGGGGCCGCCGGGGAGCTGTTTTTT; CDR3aa: CASSLQPSGGAAGELFF
abundance: -; d_gene: -; v_gene: TRBV30; j_gene: TRBJ2-1; len: 14; CDR3nt: TGTGCCTGGAGCGGGCTAGCTGCGTACAATGAGCAGTTCTTC; CDR3aa: CAWSGLAAYNEQFF
abundance: -; d_gene: -; v_gene: TRBV5-1; j_gene: TRBJ1-3; len: 14; CDR3nt: TGCGCCAGCAGCTTAACTGAGCCCGGAAACACCATATATTTT; CDR3aa: CASSLTEPGNTIYF
abundance: -; d_gene: -; v_gene: TRBV13; j_gene: TRBJ2-7; len: 12; CDR3nt: TGTGCCAGCAGCTTACGGGACTACGAGCAGTACTTC; CDR3aa: CASSLRDYEQYF
abundance: -; d_gene: -; v_gene: TRBV15; j_gene: TRBJ1-5; len: 16; CDR3nt: TGTGCCACCAGCCCCTGGGGGGGGCGCGGCAATCAGCCCCAGCATTTT; CDR3aa: CATSPWGGRGNQPQHF
abundance: -; d_gene: -; v_gene: TRBV5-1; j_gene: TRBJ2-7; len: 13; CDR3nt: TGCGCCAGCAGCTTGGAAGGAGACTACGAGCAGTACTTC; CDR3aa: CASSLEGDYEQYF
abundance: -; d_gene: TRBD2; v_gene: TRBV5-1; j_gene: TRBJ2-5; len: 15; CDR3nt: TGCGCCAGCGGACTAGCGGGGGGCGGGCAAGAGACCCAGTACTTC; CDR3aa: CASGLAGGGQETQYF
abundance: -; d_gene: -; v_gene: TRBV21-1; j_gene: TRBJ1-1; len: 16; CDR3nt: TGTGCCAGCAGCAAAAGACAGGATTGCAAAAACACTGAAGCTTTCTTT; CDR3aa: CASSKRQDCKNTEAFF
abundance: -; d_gene: TRBD1; v_gene: TRBV28; j_gene: TRBJ1-1; len: 14; CDR3nt: TGTGCCAGCAGTCAGGGACAGTTGAACACTGAAGCTTTCTTT; CDR3aa: CASSQGQLNTEAFF
abundance: -; d_gene: TRBD2; v_gene: TRBV4-2; j_gene: TRBJ2-7; len: 14; CDR3nt: TGTGCCAGCAGCCAACAGCGGGGCGGGTACGAGCAGTACTTC; CDR3aa: CASSQQRGGYEQYF
abundance: -; d_gene: TRBD2; v_gene: TRBV5-4; j_gene: TRBJ2-4; len: 17; CDR3nt: TGTGCCAGCAGCTTGGGACTAGCGGGGGCCGAGGGAAACATTCAGTACTTC; CDR3aa: CASSLGLAGAEGNIQYF
abundance: few; d_gene: -; v_gene: TRBV12-3/TRBV12-4; j_gene: TRBJ1-1; len: 13; CDR3nt: TGTGCCAGCAGTTTAGATCGGGACACTGAAGCTTTCTTT; CDR3aa: CASSLDRDTEAFF
abundance: -; d_gene: TRBD2; v_gene: TRBV7-9; j_gene: TRBJ2-3; len: 14; CDR3nt: TGTGCCAGCAGCGAGAAGCGGGACACAGATACGCAGTATTTT; CDR3aa: CASSEKRDTDTQYF
abundance: -; d_gene: -; v_gene: TRBV7-8; j_gene: TRBJ2-7; len: 13; CDR3nt: TGTGCCAGCAGCTCAGGGGTCTTTTACGAGCAGTACTTC; CDR3aa: CASSSGVFYEQYF
abundance: -; d_gene: -; v_gene: TRBV19; j_gene: TRBJ2-7; len: 16; CDR3nt: TGTGCCAGTAGTATGGGATCGGCAGCCCGAGGGTACGAGCAGTACTTC; CDR3aa: CASSMGSAARGYEQYF
abundance: -; d_gene: TRBD1; v_gene: TRBV28; j_gene: TRBJ1-2; len: 15; CDR3nt: TGTGCCAGCACCCTCGGGACAGCTTCTAACTATGGCTACACCTTC; CDR3aa: CASTLGTASNYGYTF
abundance: once; d_gene: -; v_gene: TRBV28; j_gene: TRBJ2-3; len: 15; CDR3nt: TGTGCCAGCAGTTCCCTAGGAAGGGGGACAGATACGCAGTATTTT; CDR3aa: CASSSLGRGTDTQYF
abundance: -; d_gene: -; v_gene: TRBV6-4; j_gene: TRBJ2-1; len: 14; CDR3nt: TGTGCCAGCAAGGGGCCCGGCCCCTACAATGAGCAGTTCTTC; CDR3aa: CASKGPGPYNEQFF
abundance: -; d_gene: -; v_gene: TRBV14; j_gene: TRBJ2-4; len: 16; CDR3nt: TGTGCCAGCAGCCAAGGGTGGGGACTAGCCAAAAACATTCAGTACTTC; CDR3aa: CASSQGWGLAKNIQYF
abundance: -; d_gene: -; v_gene: TRBV28; j_gene: TRBJ2-5; len: 14; CDR3nt: TGTGCCAGCAGTTTAGGGGGGGCGCAAGAGACCCAGTACTTC; CDR3aa: CASSLGGAQETQYF
abundance: -; d_gene: -; v_gene: TRBV4-3; j_gene: TRBJ2-5; len: 15; CDR3nt: TGCGCCAGCAGCCAAGATCCGGCAGGTCAAGAGACCCAGTACTTC; CDR3aa: CASSQDPAGQETQYF
abundance: -; d_gene: -; v_gene: TRBV4-1; j_gene: TRBJ1-2; len: 18; CDR3nt: TGCGCCAGCAGCCAAACCCCAGGGGCTAGTCAGGGTGGATTTGGCTACACCTTC; CDR3aa: CASSQTPGASQGGFGYTF
abundance: -; d_gene: -; v_gene: TRBV4-3; j_gene: TRBJ2-7; len: 14; CDR3nt: TGCGCCAGCAGCCAAGGGGGACAAGGCTACGAGCAGTACTTC; CDR3aa: CASSQGGQGYEQYF
abundance: -; d_gene: -; v_gene: TRBV6-6; j_gene: TRBJ1-1; len: 12; CDR3nt: TGTGCCAGCAGCCCCTTAGAAACTGAAGCTTTCTTT; CDR3aa: CASSPLETEAFF
abundance: -; d_gene: -; v_gene: TRBV28; j_gene: TRBJ1-5; len: 14; CDR3nt: TGTGCCAGCAGTCACCACTGGGGGGGACAGCCCCAGCATTTT; CDR3aa: CASSHHWGGQPQHF
abundance: -; d_gene: -; v_gene: TRBV2; j_gene: TRBJ1-4; len: 14; CDR3nt: TGTGCCAGCAGTGCCGGTTTAACTAATGAAAAACTGTTTTTT; CDR3aa: CASSAGLTNEKLFF
abundance: few; d_gene: -; v_gene: TRBV3-1/TRBV3-2; j_gene: TRBJ2-5; len: 14; CDR3nt: TGTGCCATCTCAACGGGTGGAGGGGTAGAGACCCAGTACTTC; CDR3aa: CAISTGGGVETQYF
abundance: -; d_gene: TRBD2; v_gene: TRBV6-6; j_gene: TRBJ2-7; len: 14; CDR3nt: TGTGCCAGCAGCCGCCTGGCGGGGGACTACGAGCAGTACTTC; CDR3aa: CASSRLAGDYEQYF
abundance: -; d_gene: TRBD1; v_gene: TRBV5-8; j_gene: TRBJ1-1; len: 14; CDR3nt: TGTGCCAGCAGCCCACGTACAGGGGGGACTGAAGCTTTCTTT; CDR3aa: CASSPRTGGTEAFF
abundance: few; d_gene: -; v_gene: TRBV10-3; j_gene: TRBJ1-3; len: 15; CDR3nt: TGTGCCACCGGCCTTCGTCAGGGATCTGGAAACACCATATATTTT; CDR3aa: CATGLRQGSGNTIYF
abundance: once; d_gene: TRBD1; v_gene: TRBV5-1; j_gene: TRBJ2-5; len: 15; CDR3nt: TGCGCCAGCAGCGCTACCGGGACAGAACAAGAGACCCAGTACTTC; CDR3aa: CASSATGTEQETQYF
abundance: once; d_gene: TRBD1; v_gene: TRBV28; j_gene: TRBJ1-5; len: 18; CDR3nt: TGTGCCAGCAGACCTCGACAGGGGGGATCACTTAGCAATCAGCCCCAGCATTTT; CDR3aa: CASRPRQGGSLSNQPQHF
abundance: medium-sized; d_gene: TRBD1; v_gene: TRBV7-9; j_gene: TRBJ1-5; len: 14; CDR3nt: TGTGCCAGCAGCTACGGACAGGGGAATCAGCCCCAGCATTTT; CDR3aa: CASSYGQGNQPQHF
abundance: -; d_gene: -; v_gene: TRBV9; j_gene: TRBJ2-6; len: 18; CDR3nt: TGTGCCAGCAGCGTAGCTACCGGTGATAGTTCTGGGGCCAACGTCCTGACTTTC; CDR3aa: CASSVATGDSSGANVLTF